This T cell receptor (beta chain) was found in a study of T cell clones after liver transplantation. Assay used: immunoSEQ multiplex PCR; TCRdb lists only in-frame clones, some missing. In the table there are about 15,000 clones, roughly 84% of which are singletons. CDR1 and CDR2 from the germline V gene are SGHNT and YYREEE (reference sequence). V dropped 4 bases and J dropped 3; count of bases not matched to a gene: 6. The CDR3 sequence is 14 residues long. The sequencing here drew on CD8+ T cells from blood, taken around 48 months after liver transplant. This sequence joins TRBV5-4 and TRBJ2-7, with 8 bases matching TRBD1. This TCR was recovered from a human patient who received a liver transplant. Some T cells may possibly be graft donor cells. The CDR3 reads CASSAGQGDYEQYF. The CDR3 coding sequence is TGTGCCAGCAGCGCCGGACAGGGAGACTACGAGCAGTACTTC. The whole variable domain, remainder taken from reference TRBV5-4 and TRBJ2-7, is ETGVTQSPTHLIKTRGQQVTLRCSSQSGHNTVSWYQQALGQGPQFIFQYYREEENGRGNFPPRFSGLQFPNYSSELNVNALELDDSALYLCASSAGQGDYEQYFGPGTRLTVT.